This is a list of T cell receptor beta chains from one sample in a study of beta chain features in type 1 diabetes. Data came from immunoSEQ multiplex PCR; TCRdb stores just in-frame clones and leaves some out. The sample lists 330,000 or so clones, 10% to 15% occurring once. The specimen sequenced was naive CD4+ T cells from blood. The receptor set was obtained from a woman aged 18 to 35 with type 1 diabetes. The CDR3 runs from the conserved cysteine through the conserved F or W. Each record gives: J gene, CDR3 length, D gene, V gene, clone size, CDR3 protein, CDR3 DNA. The D gene is left open where the match is weak. Clone size is shown for a subset of rows, as once, few, many or a class of expanded clone.

J: TRBJ2-7; length: 13; D: NA; V: TRBV23-1; size: NA; CDR3: CASSEAPCWEQYF; DNA: TGCGCCAGCAGCGAGGCCCCTTGTTGGGAGCAGTACTTC
J: TRBJ2-2; length: 15; D: TRBD2; V: TRBV7-2; size: few; CDR3: CASRPGGGGTGELFF; DNA: TGTGCCAGCAGACCGGGAGGGGGTGGAACCGGGGAGCTGTTTTTT
J: TRBJ2-7; length: 13; D: NA; V: TRBV5-6; size: NA; CDR3: CASSLGSLYEQYF; DNA: TGTGCCAGCAGCTTGGGATCACTCTACGAGCAGTACTTC
J: TRBJ1-1; length: 17; D: NA; V: TRBV30; size: few; CDR3: CAWSLSLGRGKGTEAFF; DNA: TGTGCCTGGAGCCTTTCGTTGGGGCGCGGGAAGGGAACTGAAGCTTTCTTT
J: TRBJ2-5; length: 15; D: TRBD1; V: TRBV7-2; size: NA; CDR3: CASSLGQGLQETQYF; DNA: TGTGCCAGCAGCTTGGGACAGGGACTACAAGAGACCCAGTACTTC
J: TRBJ2-1; length: 16; D: NA; V: TRBV28; size: NA; CDR3: CASTLGGGNPYNEQFF; DNA: TGTGCCAGCACCCTAGGGGGGGGCAATCCATACAATGAGCAGTTCTTC
J: TRBJ2-3; length: 12; D: NA; V: TRBV10-3; size: few; CDR3: CAISYTIDTQYF; DNA: TGTGCCATCAGTTACACTATTGATACGCAGTATTTT
J: TRBJ1-1; length: 13; D: NA; V: TRBV28; size: NA; CDR3: CASSRGLDTEAFF; DNA: TGTGCCAGCAGTAGGGGCCTGGACACTGAAGCTTTCTTT
J: TRBJ2-3; length: 15; D: NA; V: TRBV5-4; size: NA; CDR3: CASSLTRVSTDTQYF; DNA: TGTGCCAGCAGCTTGACGCGGGTTAGCACAGATACGCAGTATTTT
J: TRBJ2-1; length: 17; D: TRBD2; V: TRBV9; size: NA; CDR3: CASSYGTSGTTYNEQFF; DNA: TGTGCCAGCAGCTACGGGACTAGCGGGACCACCTACAATGAGCAGTTCTTC
J: TRBJ2-7; length: 10; D: NA; V: TRBV20-1; size: NA; CDR3: CSAARIEQYF; DNA: TGCAGTGCTGCTAGGATCGAGCAGTACTTC
J: TRBJ1-1; length: 18; D: TRBD1; V: TRBV2; size: few; CDR3: CASSDQRTGPVTNTEAFF; DNA: TGTGCCAGCAGTGATCAGAGGACAGGGCCTGTTACGAACACTGAAGCTTTCTTT
J: TRBJ2-1; length: 13; D: NA; V: TRBV19; size: few; CDR3: CASRGSGGNEQFF; DNA: TGTGCCAGTAGGGGCTCCGGAGGCAATGAGCAGTTCTTC
J: TRBJ1-2; length: 15; D: NA; V: TRBV5-6; size: few; CDR3: CASSLGRIANYGYTF; DNA: TGTGCCAGCAGCTTGGGTCGGATAGCGAACTATGGCTACACCTTC
J: TRBJ1-6; length: 17; D: NA; V: TRBV4-3; size: NA; CDR3: CASSQDSGGGQRFPLHF; DNA: TGCGCCAGCAGCCAAGATTCTGGCGGGGGTCAGAGGTTCCCCCTCCACTTT
J: TRBJ2-3; length: 16; D: TRBD1; V: TRBV6-4; size: few; CDR3: CASSADRVEGTDTQYF; DNA: TGTGCCAGCAGTGCGGACAGGGTGGAGGGCACAGATACGCAGTATTTT
J: TRBJ1-6; length: 13; D: NA; V: TRBV7-9; size: once; CDR3: CASRQSYNSPLHF; DNA: TGTGCCAGCAGACAGTCCTATAATTCACCCCTCCACTTT
J: TRBJ1-4; length: 20; D: NA; V: TRBV15; size: few; CDR3: CATSNKETGVHSATNEKLFF; DNA: TGTGCCACCAGCAATAAAGAGACAGGCGTCCACTCAGCAACTAATGAAAAACTGTTTTTT
J: TRBJ2-3; length: 11; D: TRBD1; V: TRBV29-1; size: NA; CDR3: CSVEGQDREYF; DNA: TGCAGCGTTGAAGGTCAAGACAGGGAGTATTTT